This T cell receptor (beta chain) was identified during a study of CD8+CD57+ T cells in acquired aplastic anemia. In the study overall: On average, sorted CD4+ and CD8+ cells gave 3 to 3.5 ug of DNA.

Genomic DNA served as template for TCR beta VDJ and CDR3 profiling. TCRdb reprocessed the reads via MiXCR and lists one record per CDR3 protein. Of approximately 98,000 distinct CDR3 sequences listed, less than 65% are singletons. V lost 1 base to trimming and J lost 8 bases, with 17 bases between them. CDR3 length equals 16 residues. CDR1 MGHRA and CDR2 YSYEKL come from the germline V gene. This sequence was found in a human donor in good health, serving as a control. The sequenced sample consisted of sorted CD4+, CD8+, or CD8+CD57+ T cells (not recorded which) from PBMCs. This chain joins TRBV4-1 and TRBJ2-2, with D perhaps being TRBD1 or TRBD2 (5 bases each). CDR3 DNA: TGCGCCAGCAGCCAAGGGGAGCGAAGGGGAAGTGGGGAGCTGTTTTTT. Translation gives CASSQGERRGSGELFF.